This record covers a single T cell receptor beta chain. The antigen is undetermined. The source of the sample is a study of T cell repertoires in cytomegalovirus infection. Whole-study context: Recently identified HLA-C-restricted CMV epitopes and well-studied HLA-B-restricted CMV epitopes were used by the study.

Study findings and constraints: Cumulative frequency (of public TCR beta family members) identified carriers of CMV plus the relevant HLA.

TCRdb analysed the reads with MiXCR anew, one entry per CDR3 protein. There are approximately 1,000,000 distinct CDR3 sequences in the sample; 31% occur only once, and about an eighth lies in the top ten. This receptor was obtained from a human donor in good health (CMV status not recorded). Some clones in this sample may be carry-over from other donors' samples. This material consisted of cultured CD8+ T cells from PBMCs, taken from culture after CMV antigen stimulation.

CDR3 DNA: TGTGCCACCAGGGGTGCGGATACGCAGTATTTT. Translated: CATRGADTQYF. The gene calls are TRBV24-1 and TRBJ2-3; no clear D. The V gene's germline CDR1 is KGHDR and CDR2 SFDVKD. V was trimmed by 7 bases and J by 6 bases, leaving 7 bases between them. There are 11 residues in the CDR3.